Below are 21 T cell receptor beta chains sequenced from a single sample in a study of T cells in Graves' hyperthyroidism and ophthalmopathy. RNA transcripts served as the template for amplifying TCR beta CDR3 regions. Researchers ran a first-round RT-PCR on the TCR CDR3 using the HTBI primer set. Each CDR3 protein is one row after TCRdb ran MiXCR on the multiplex PCR reads. The repertoire holds about 610,000 distinct CDR3 sequences, with roughly 15% as singletons. Material: blood. Receptors were obtained from a woman aged 40-49 years with Graves' ophthalmopathy.

In this sample, this clonotype turned up many times. V usage is TRBV28 and J usage is TRBJ1-2; D unresolved. V lost 7 bases and J 2 bases, leaving 11 bases between the germline ends. The germline CDR1 and CDR2 sequences are MDHEN and SYDVKM. This CDR3 is built from 13 residues. The CDR3 region has the DNA TGTGCCAGCACCCCCGGCCAGAACTATGGCTACACCTTC. Translated, it gives CASTPGQNYGYTF.

The chain employs TRBV6-5 and TRBJ2-7; maybe TRBD1 (5 bases). CDR1 MNHEY and CDR2 SVGAGI come from the germline V gene. The CDR3 is 17 amino acids. Trimming stripped 4 bases from V and 3 bases from J, with 22 bases between. CDR3 nucleotide sequence: TGTGCCAGCAGTTTGGTGGGGCCGACAAGCCAACGCTACGAGCAGTACTTC. Its protein product is CASSLVGPTSQRYEQYF.

This clonotype was detected ten times or more. This chain links TRBV6-2 or TRBV6-3 with TRBJ2-5, with 13 bases identical to TRBD2. Per germline, CDR1 MNHEY and CDR2 SVGEGT. Trimming cost V 6 bases and J 4 bases; bases outside gene matches: 11. The CDR3 runs to 17 residues. The CDR3 DNA follows: TGTGCCAGCAGGCCAACTAGCGGGAGGGCCTCAGGAGAGACCCAGTACTTC. Translating gives CASRPTSGRASGETQYF.

This clonotype was seen repeatedly, ten times or more. The chain carries TRBV20-1 and TRBJ2-5; D uncertain. Germline lookup yields CDR1 DFQATT and CDR2 SNEGSKA (reference sequence). V dropped 7 bases and J dropped 5 bases, with 11 bases sitting between them. This CDR3 has 11 residues. In DNA form, the CDR3 reads TGCAGTGTACCCTACATGGAGACCCAGTACTTC. Encoded protein: CSVPYMETQYF.

This clonotype was detected ten times or more. The junction differs from germline at one of its ends, possibly a read error. The chain joins TRBV28 to TRBJ2-2; D is undetermined. Germline V gene data show CDR1 as MDHEN and CDR2 as SYDVKM. CDR3 length: 14 amino acids. CDR3 sequence (DNA): TGTACCAGCAGCCTAACAGAAGTGAGAAGGGAGCTGTTTTTT. As protein: CTSSLTEVRRELFF.

The CDR3 protein is CASSSAAGGAYEQYF. The DNA of the CDR3 is TGTGCCAGCAGCTCCGCGGCAGGGGGGGCCTACGAGCAGTACTTC. V usage is TRBV6-1 and J usage is TRBJ2-7, with D perhaps given as TRBD1 or TRBD2 (7 bases each). This CDR3 is 15 amino acids long. Germline loops: CDR1 MNHNS, CDR2 SASEGT. V lost 6 bases and J 2 bases, leaving 17 bases between the germline ends.

This clonotype was seen many times. The V gene is TRBV29-1, the J gene TRBJ1-3; maybe TRBD1 (5 bases). CDR1 is SQVTM and CDR2 is ANQGSEA in the germline V gene. The CDR3 is 12 residues long. Trimming shortened V by 6 bases and J by 3 bases, and 9 bases separated the two germline ends. DNA of the CDR3: TGCAGCGTGCTGACAGATGGAAACACCATATATTTT. This codes for CSVLTDGNTIYF.

This clonotype was detected ten times or more. The genes are TRBV27 and TRBJ2-7, with 14 nucleotides matching TRBD2. This CDR3 contains 17 residues. With V trimmed by 4 bases and J by 5 bases, 10 bases remained unmatched. The germline gives CDR1 MNHEY, CDR2 SMNVEV (reference sequence). CDR3 in amino acids: CASSSYAGLAGAHEQYF. The CDR3 DNA follows: TGTGCCAGCAGTTCCTACGCGGGACTAGCGGGAGCCCACGAGCAGTACTTC.

This clonotype was picked up a small number of times. The rearrangement uses TRBV24-1 and TRBJ2-2; D possibly uses TRBD1 or TRBD2 (5 bases each). Trimming took 4 bases from V and 4 from J, leaving 12 bases between them. The CDR3 covers 15 residues. Germline V gives CDR1 KGHDR, CDR2 SFDVKD. The CDR3 DNA sequence: TGTGCCACCAGTGACCGGGACCTACTCACCGGGGAGCTGTTTTTT. Amino acid sequence: CATSDRDLLTGELFF.

There are a few counts of this clonotype. This sequence joins TRBV19 and TRBJ2-7; no clear D. Deletions cut 6 bases from V and 3 bases from J, with 15 bases between. CDR1 is LNHDA and CDR2 is SQIVND in the germline V gene (reference sequence). This CDR3 contains 14 residues. CDR3 coding DNA: TGTGCCAGTAGAGAGAATTTCGCAAGCTACGAGCAGTACTTC. Residues: CASRENFASYEQYF.

This clonotype has at least ten counts. The chain has TRBV12-3 or TRBV12-4 and TRBJ1-1, with D hard to call. The CDR3 is 12 residues long. Trimming took 1 base from V and 9 from J, leaving 9 bases between them. CDR3 amino acids: CASSLGGIKAFF. In nucleotides, the CDR3 is TGTGCCAGCAGTTTAGGAGGGATAAAAGCTTTCTTT.

This clonotype was observed many times. V and J are TRBV5-5 and TRBJ1-2; 8 bases fit TRBD1. This CDR3 has 16 amino acids. The germline V gene has CDR1 SGHKS and CDR2 YYEKEE (reference sequence). V dropped 4 bases and J dropped 2; count of bases not matched to a gene: 10. For the CDR3, the DNA is TGTGCCAGCAGCGCGGACAGGGCCATGTACAACTATGGCTACACCTTC. This sequence encodes CASSADRAMYNYGYTF.

This clonotype has ten or more counts. V is TRBV5-1 and J is TRBJ1-2; no clear D. Trimming left V 0 bases short and J 7 bases short, with 10 bases between. The CDR3 has 13 amino acids. Germline-derived CDR1 and CDR2 are SGHRS and YFSETQ. The DNA for the CDR3 is TGCGCCAGCAGCTTGGGGCTCCAACGTGGCTACACCTTC. Protein product: CASSLGLQRGYTF.

The sample holds many counts of this clonotype. The chain combines TRBV6-2 or TRBV6-3 with TRBJ1-1, with 8 bases matching TRBD1. The CDR3 is 14 residues long. Germline values: CDR1 MNHEY, CDR2 SVGEGT. The V segment lost 7 bases and the J segment 2 bases; nucleotides outside the gene matches: 6. The CDR3: CASNPGGRNTEAFF. The CDR3 DNA follows: TGTGCCAGCAACCCAGGGGGCCGTAACACTGAAGCTTTCTTT.

As to this clonotype: A much larger clone is a single base away; this may be a read error. The V gene is TRBV12-3 or TRBV12-4, the J gene TRBJ1-1; a weak D match, TRBD1 (5 bases). There are 15 residues in the CDR3. The CDR3, as DNA: TGTGCCAGCAGTTTCCCCCAGGGAAGGAACGCTGAAGCTTTCTTT. It codes for CASSFPQGRNAEAFF.

This chain uses TRBV7-2 with TRBJ2-5, with D possibly TRBD2 on 6 matching bases. The CDR3 extends over 16 amino acids. In germline, CDR1 is SGHTA, CDR2 FQGNSA. Trimming stripped 5 bases from V and 2 bases from J, with 18 bases between. DNA of the CDR3: TGTGCCAGCAGCAATGTGGGGGGATGGTTTCAAGAGACCCAGTACTTC. It yields the protein CASSNVGGWFQETQYF.

The chain couples TRBV20-1 to TRBJ1-6, with D maybe TRBD1 (6 bases). V was shortened by 3 bases and J by 7 bases, with 16 bases between the two germline ends. There are 15 residues in the CDR3. The germline CDR1 and CDR2 sequences are DFQATT and SNEGSKA (reference sequence). CDR3 in amino acids: CSARGANPGNSPLHF. As DNA, the CDR3 is TGCAGTGCTAGGGGGGCTAACCCCGGCAATTCACCCCTCCACTTT.

The genes are TRBV12-3 or TRBV12-4 and TRBJ1-5, with D possibly matching TRBD1 (6 bases). The CDR3 contains 18 residues. The V and J ends lost 4 bases and 0 bases respectively, with 19 bases between them. The CDR3 DNA is TGTGCCAGCAGTTCCACTTACAGGGACCCTTATAGCAATCAGCCCCAGCATTTT. It translates to CASSSTYRDPYSNQPQHF.

This clonotype was counted ten times or more. The chain carries TRBV28 and TRBJ1-1, with D possibly being TRBD1 (6 bases). Per germline, CDR1 MDHEN and CDR2 SYDVKM. CDR3 length equals 11 residues. V was trimmed by 2 bases and J by 14 bases, leaving 12 bases between them. The CDR3 nucleotides read TGTGCCAGCAGTTTAATGGGGGCTGGGTTCTTT. It is translated as CASSLMGAGFF.

This clonotype was picked up many times. The rearrangement links TRBV6-5 to TRBJ2-7; 9 nucleotides align to TRBD1. The CDR3 loop spans 15 amino acids. Germline assignment: CDR1 MNHEY and CDR2 SVGAGI. Trimming at V came to 2 bases and at J to 3 bases, leaving 5 bases not matched to a gene. CDR3 loop: CASSYGEDRGYEQYF. The CDR3 coding sequence is TGTGCCAGCAGTTACGGCGAGGACAGGGGCTACGAGCAGTACTTC.

This clonotype has a handful of counts. This sequence joins TRBV28 and TRBJ2-2; TRBD1 aligns across 8 bases. V dropped 3 bases and J dropped 4; count of bases not matched to a gene: 10. Germline-derived CDR1 and CDR2 are MDHEN and SYDVKM. This CDR3 has 17 residues. The DNA of the CDR3 is TGTGCCAGCAGTTTGGGTTCAGGGGGCGCCGGCACCGGGGAGCTGTTTTTT. Its protein is CASSLGSGGAGTGELFF.